The sequence of this TCR beta chain was determined in a study of T cell responses to AZD1222 COVID-19 vaccine. Background on the study: Pooled together were second doses at about 4 or about 12 weeks.

Study observations and caveats: Close to half of all spike-specific TCRs reportedly target regions of the variants that are unmutated.

To note about this clone: Antigen specificity is unknown.

Data came from immunoSEQ multiplex PCR; TCRdb stores just in-frame clones and leaves some out. The table records 100,000 to 150,000 clones, around 90% of them present only once. This CDR3 comprises 11 residues. Germline V gene sequence: CDR1 ENHRY, CDR2 SYGVKD. Deletions cut 6 bases from V and 10 bases from J, with 10 bases between. Here the sequenced sample was peripheral blood, taken on day 0 of AZD1222 vaccination. This TCR was recovered from an adult in good health. J is TRBJ2-1 and V is TRBV10-3, with unresolved D. The CDR3 sequence: CAIRSFYEQFF. The DNA for the CDR3 is TGTGCCATCAGAAGTTTTTACGAGCAGTTCTTC.